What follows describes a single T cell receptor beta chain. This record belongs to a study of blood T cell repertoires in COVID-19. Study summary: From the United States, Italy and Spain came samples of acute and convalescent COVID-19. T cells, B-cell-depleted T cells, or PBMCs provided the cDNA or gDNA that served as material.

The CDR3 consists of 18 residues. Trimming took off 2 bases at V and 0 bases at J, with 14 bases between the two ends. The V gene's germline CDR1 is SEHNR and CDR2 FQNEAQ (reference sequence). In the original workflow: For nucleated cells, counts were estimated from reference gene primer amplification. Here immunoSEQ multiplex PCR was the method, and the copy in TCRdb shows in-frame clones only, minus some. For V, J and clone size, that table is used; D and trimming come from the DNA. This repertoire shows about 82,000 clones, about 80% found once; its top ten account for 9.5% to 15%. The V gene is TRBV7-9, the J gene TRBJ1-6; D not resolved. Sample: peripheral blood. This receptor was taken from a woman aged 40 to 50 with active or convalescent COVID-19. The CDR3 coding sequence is TGTGCCAGCAGCTTATCGTACAGCTCGAGCTCCTATAATTCACCCCTCCACTTT. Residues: CASSLSYSSSSYNSPLHF. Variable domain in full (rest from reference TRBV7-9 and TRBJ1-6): DTGVSQNPRHKITKRGQNVTFRCDPISEHNRLYWYRQTLGQGPEFLTYFQNEAQLEKSRLLSDRFSAERPKGSFSTLEIQRTEQGDSAMYLCASSLSYSSSSYNSPLHFGNGTRLTVT.